Below are 30 T cell receptor beta chains sequenced from a single sample in a study of T-cell reconstitution after alpha-beta-depleted transplantation in children. Using unique molecular identifiers, the investigators prepared the TCRbeta library. TCRdb reanalysed the PCR reads using MiXCR and keeps one entry per CDR3 protein. The sample has more than 5,000 distinct CDR3 sequences; 16% are singletons. The specimen comprised PBMCs, sampled before TCRalphabeta/CD19-depleted stem cell transplant. The source is a boy aged 2 to 10 with acute lymphoblastic leukemia, due to receive a stem cell transplant.

By share, this clonotype counts as medium-sized. The CDR3 reads CASSSPGVSGETQYF. CDR3 bases: TGCGCCAGCAGCTCCCCAGGGGTTAGTGGAGAGACCCAGTACTTC. This sequence joins TRBV5-1 and TRBJ2-5, with D possibly matching TRBD1 (6 bases). V lost 3 bases and J lost 4, with 16 bases in between. CDR3 length: 15 residues. Looked up from germline, CDR1 is SGHRS and CDR2 is YFSETQ.

This clonotype came up many times. The chain carries TRBV6-2 or TRBV6-3 and TRBJ2-1; weak D call: TRBD2 (6 bases). The CDR3 loop spans 14 amino acids. CDR1 and CDR2 (germline): MNHEY, SVGEGT. The V gene lost 1 base and the J gene lost 7 bases, with 11 bases spanning the gap. CDR3 DNA sequence: TGTGCCAGCAGTTACTTCGGGAGAGGGAATGAGCAGTTCTTC. It translates to CASSYFGRGNEQFF.

This sequence joins TRBV7-9 and TRBJ2-1; no clear D. This CDR3 has 12 amino acids. V gave up 5 bases and J gave up 3 bases, with 5 bases separating them. Germline loops: CDR1 SEHNR, CDR2 FQNEAQ (reference sequence). The CDR3 DNA follows: TGTGCCAGCAGCACCAGCTACAATGAGCAGTTCTTC. Translating it yields CASSTSYNEQFF.

This clonotype qualifies as medium-sized. The rearrangement uses TRBV2 and TRBJ2-7, with unresolved D. In germline, CDR1 is SNHLY, CDR2 FYNNEI. V dropped 4 bases and J dropped 3 bases, with 16 bases sitting between them. CDR3 length equals 15 residues. CDR3 coding DNA: TGTGCCAGCAGTGCGGCTGCAAGCCTATTCTACGAGCAGTACTTC. Protein: CASSAAASLFYEQYF.

In this sample, this clonotype turned up a few times. This chain joins TRBV18 and TRBJ1-2; D remains ambiguous. CDR3 length: 14 amino acids. Germline V gene lookup returns CDR1 KGHSH and CDR2 LQKENI. The V gene lost 1 base and the J gene lost 4 bases, with 10 bases spanning the gap. The chain's CDR3 is CASSPQEGGYGYTF. The CDR3 DNA follows: TGTGCCAGCTCACCACAAGAGGGTGGCTATGGCTACACCTTC. The whole variable domain, remainder taken from reference TRBV18 and TRBJ1-2, is NAGVMQNPRHLVRRRGQEARLRCSPMKGHSHVYWYRQLPEEGLKFMVYLQKENIIDESGMPKERFSAEFPKEGPSILRIQQVVRGDSAAYFCASSPQEGGYGYTFGSGTRLTVV.

This chain uses TRBV27 with TRBJ2-1; D remains ambiguous. CDR3 length equals 15 residues. Trimming shortened V by 4 bases and J by 5 bases, and 15 bases separated the two germline ends. CDR1 is MNHEY and CDR2 is SMNVEV in the germline V gene (reference sequence). This CDR3 is CASSYGFSGNNEQFF. The CDR3 DNA reads as TGTGCCAGCAGTTACGGATTCTCGGGCAACAATGAGCAGTTCTTC.

By frequency in the sample, this clonotype is medium-sized. CDR3: CSVQGLAGYNEQFF. CDR3 nucleotide sequence: TGCAGCGTACAGGGACTAGCGGGATACAATGAGCAGTTCTTC. The chain recombines TRBV29-1 with TRBJ2-1; 13 nucleotides align to TRBD2. The CDR3 has 14 residues. The trim removed 6 bases at V and 4 bases at J, leaving 3 bases unmatched. Germline V gene sequence: CDR1 SQVTM, CDR2 ANQGSEA.

This clonotype is medium-sized by share. The chain couples TRBV6-5 to TRBJ1-2, with D uncertain. The CDR3 is 13 residues long. Trimming took 5 bases from V and 0 from J, leaving 7 bases between them. The germline V gene has CDR1 MNHEY and CDR2 SVGAGI. CDR3 in amino acids: CASSHGTNYGYTF. The DNA for the CDR3 is TGTGCCAGCAGTCACGGGACTAACTATGGCTACACCTTC.

This clonotype rates as medium-sized. The V call is TRBV7-9, the J call TRBJ1-1; TRBD1 is a possible D gene (5 bases). CDR1 and CDR2 from the germline V gene are SEHNR and FQNEAQ (reference sequence). Trimming cost V 6 bases and J 5 bases, with 13 bases left between them. This CDR3 is built from 13 residues. CDR3 DNA: TGTGCCAGCAGACCAGACAGTAGGACTGAAGCTTTCTTT. This gives the protein CASRPDSRTEAFF.

This clonotype qualifies as medium-sized (0.01 to 0.1%). V usage is TRBV5-1 and J usage is TRBJ1-1, with unresolved D. Trimming stripped 0 bases from V and 3 bases from J, with 9 bases between. The CDR3 loop spans 14 amino acids. Germline CDR1 and CDR2: SGHRS and YFSETQ. The CDR3 DNA reads as TGCGCCAGCAGCTTGGTTGAGGGTGACACTGAAGCTTTCTTT. It translates to CASSLVEGDTEAFF.

By share, this clonotype ranks as medium-sized (0.01 to 0.1%). The J gene is TRBJ1-2, the V gene TRBV5-6; D is unresolved. Germline V gene lookup returns CDR1 SGHDT and CDR2 YYEEEE. The CDR3 runs 14 residues. V was cut by 2 bases and J by 0 bases, with 8 bases left in between. The CDR3: CASSFSTSNYGYTF. For the CDR3, the DNA is TGTGCCAGCAGCTTTTCGACTTCTAACTATGGCTACACCTTC.

This clonotype counts as medium-sized. The chain couples TRBV20-1 to TRBJ1-3; D gene ambiguous. V was clipped by 3 bases and J by 0 bases, with 6 bases between them. CDR3 length: 13 residues. Per germline, CDR1 DFQATT and CDR2 SNEGSKA (reference sequence). This chain's CDR3 is CSASVDSGNTIYF. The CDR3 bases are TGCAGTGCTAGCGTGGACTCTGGAAACACCATATATTTT.

This clonotype was seen at least ten times. This chain connects TRBV12-3 or TRBV12-4 to TRBJ2-7, with TRBD1 matching 12 bases. The CDR3 contains 15 residues. V lost 5 bases, J lost 4 bases, and 6 bases stayed unmatched. CDR3 sequence: CASSITGQGAYEQYF. CDR3 sequence (DNA): TGTGCCAGCAGTATAACGGGACAGGGGGCTTACGAGCAGTACTTC.

By share, this clonotype ranks as medium-sized. The V gene is TRBV7-9, the J gene TRBJ1-1; 7 bases agree with TRBD1. CDR3 length: 18 residues. Per germline, CDR1 SEHNR and CDR2 FQNEAQ (reference sequence). V trimming: 5 bases; J trimming: 3 bases; junction bases outside the gene matches: 18. CDR3 sequence: CASSPTGALTGLDTEAFF. The CDR3, as DNA: TGTGCCAGCAGCCCAACAGGGGCCCTGACGGGCCTAGACACTGAAGCTTTCTTT.

By sample fraction, this clonotype is medium-sized (0.01 to 0.1%). The chain combines TRBV6-5 with TRBJ2-2; D call uncertain. Trimming cost V 2 bases and J 6 bases, with 10 bases left between them. The CDR3 totals 14 residues. Germline CDR1 is MNHEY and CDR2 is SVGAGI. The CDR3 nucleotides read TGTGCCAGCAGTTACGCCGGAGTTCCCGGGGAGCTGTTTTTT. Translating it yields CASSYAGVPGELFF.

V is TRBV9 and J is TRBJ2-1; possible D gene TRBD1, 6 bases. The ends were cut back, 0 bases at V and 4 bases at J, with 11 bases in the middle. The CDR3 sequence is 15 residues long. Germline lookup yields CDR1 SGDLS and CDR2 YYNGEE. The CDR3 DNA reads as TGTGCCAGCAGCGTAGCCGGACAGTCGTACAATGAGCAGTTCTTC. Its translation: CASSVAGQSYNEQFF.

This clonotype was detected a few times. The CDR3 DNA reads TGTGCCTGGGGGGACAGGGCCCGTCAGCCCCAGCATTTT. Protein product: CAWGDRARQPQHF. V and J are TRBV30 and TRBJ1-5, with TRBD1 identical over 9 bases. V gave up 5 bases and J gave up 6 bases; unmatched junction bases: 5. The germline V gene has CDR1 GTSNPN and CDR2 SVGIG (reference sequence). This CDR3 is built from 13 residues. The whole variable domain, remainder taken from reference TRBV30 and TRBJ1-5, is SQTIHQWPATLVQPVGSPLSLECTVEGTSNPNLYWYRQAAGRGLQLLFYSVGIGQISSEVPQNLSASRPQDRQFILSSKKLLLSDSGFYLCAWGDRARQPQHFGDGTRLSIL.

This clonotype appeared many times. The rearrangement uses TRBV7-2 and TRBJ1-1; a weak D match, TRBD1 (5 bases). There are 14 residues in the CDR3. CDR1 is SGHTA and CDR2 is FQGNSA in the germline V gene. V shed 8 bases and J shed 6 bases, with 19 bases lying between them. CDR3 bases: TGTGCCAGCCACCCGCTAAACCGACAGTCTGAAGCTTTCTTT. Its translation: CASHPLNRQSEAFF.

By sample fraction, this clonotype is medium-sized. The V gene is TRBV20-1, the J gene TRBJ2-7; 8 nucleotides match TRBD2. The CDR3 totals 14 residues. Unmatched junction bases numbered 8, after V lost 3 bases and J lost 4 bases. CDR1 and CDR2 (germline): DFQATT, SNEGSKA (reference sequence). The CDR3 nucleotides read TGCAGTGCTAGGTCTGAGCGGGGGATTTACGAGCAGTACTTC. It yields the protein CSARSERGIYEQYF.

By share, this clonotype ranks as medium-sized. CDR3 DNA sequence: TGTGCCAGCAGTCTAAGTTCAGGGGGACGAGCCAAAAACATTCAGTACTTC. Translating it yields CASSLSSGGRAKNIQYF. The chain links TRBV6-5 to TRBJ2-4; 7 nucleotides agree with TRBD1. The CDR3 extends over 17 amino acids. Germline lookup yields CDR1 MNHEY and CDR2 SVGAGI. V shed 5 bases, J shed 0 bases, and the junction held 10 bases outside the gene matches.

This rearrangement joins TRBV24-1 to TRBJ2-2, with D unclear. In germline, CDR1 is KGHDR, CDR2 SFDVKD. The CDR3 sequence is 15 residues long. V lost 6 bases, J lost 0 bases, and 10 bases lay in between. The DNA for the CDR3 is TGTGCCACCAGTCAGCCAGACCCGAACACCGGGGAGCTGTTTTTT. The encoded protein is CATSQPDPNTGELFF.

This clonotype is medium-sized in the sample. The chain has TRBV6-2 or TRBV6-3 and TRBJ1-6; 11 positions agree with TRBD1. CDR1 MNHEY and CDR2 SVGEGT come from the germline V gene. The V gene end was trimmed by 7 bases and the J gene end by 7 bases; junction bases not matched to a gene: 3. This CDR3 is 14 amino acids long. The CDR3 sequence: CASTRTGGNSPLHF. CDR3 in DNA: TGTGCCAGCACCCGGACAGGGGGCAATTCACCCCTCCACTTT.

The V and J genes are TRBV5-1 and TRBJ2-3, with D perhaps TRBD1 (6 bases). Germline CDR1 and CDR2: SGHRS and YFSETQ. V was cut by 0 bases and J by 6 bases, with 14 bases left in between. The CDR3 has 15 amino acids. CDR3 sequence (DNA): TGCGCCAGCAGCTTGGATGGGACAAAAACGGATACGCAGTATTTT. This encodes CASSLDGTKTDTQYF.

The chain is built from TRBV7-8 and TRBJ2-5, with D possibly matching TRBD2 (5 bases). V lost 8 bases and J 5 bases, leaving 21 bases between the germline ends. Germline lookup yields CDR1 SGHVS and CDR2 FQNEAQ. The CDR3 length is 15 residues. CDR3 sequence (DNA): TGTGCCAGCGGCCCGTGGACCCTCCGCGGGGAGACCCAGTACTTC. As protein: CASGPWTLRGETQYF.

Ten or more counts support this clonotype. This chain joins TRBV28 and TRBJ1-6; 9 positions match TRBD1. Germline CDR1 is MDHEN and CDR2 is SYDVKM. The J segment lost 8 bases and the V segment lost 4 bases, leaving 3 bases of the junction unmatched. The CDR3 contains 14 residues. Here the CDR3 reads CASSSTGGYSPLHF. As DNA, the CDR3 is TGTGCCAGCAGTTCGACAGGGGGATATTCACCCCTCCACTTT.

By share, this clonotype ranks as medium-sized. The chain uses TRBV7-9 and TRBJ2-2; the D gene is possibly TRBD2 (6 bases). This CDR3 has 16 amino acids. V shed 3 bases and J shed 4 bases, with 15 bases lying between them. In germline, CDR1 is SEHNR, CDR2 FQNEAQ (reference sequence). CDR3 sequence (DNA): TGTGCCAGCAGCTTTCCAGGGAGGCGGAGCACCGGGGAGCTGTTTTTT. Its translation: CASSFPGRRSTGELFF.

By share, this clonotype counts as medium-sized (0.01 to 0.1%). This sequence joins TRBV12-3 or TRBV12-4 and TRBJ2-1; D remains unclear. CDR3 length: 13 residues. Trimming stripped 6 bases from V and 4 bases from J, with 10 bases between. The CDR3 DNA is TGTGCCAGCAGCCCGGTAGGGTACAATGAGCAGTTCTTC. Amino acids: CASSPVGYNEQFF.

This clonotype is judged medium-sized (0.01 to 0.1%). The J gene is TRBJ2-5, the V gene TRBV20-1; tentative D call: TRBD1 (5 bases). CDR3 length: 11 amino acids. Deletions cut 7 bases from V and 1 base from J, with 7 bases between. CDR1 DFQATT and CDR2 SNEGSKA come from the germline V gene (reference sequence). CDR3 nucleotide sequence: TGCAGTGGCAGGGTCCAAGAGACCCAGTACTTC. Translating it yields CSGRVQETQYF.

The genes are TRBV11-2 and TRBJ1-3; 8 nucleotides match TRBD1. This CDR3 contains 15 residues. Germline V lookup: CDR1 SGHAT, CDR2 FQNNGV. The J segment lost 2 bases and the V segment lost 0 bases, leaving 0 bases of the junction unmatched. The CDR3 region is CASSLDRGPGNTIYF. DNA for the CDR3: TGTGCCAGCAGCTTAGACAGGGGGCCTGGAAACACCATATATTTT. The full variable domain, in which reference TRBV11-2 and TRBJ1-3 provide the parts outside the CDR3, is EAGVAQSPRYKIIEKRQSVAFWCNPISGHATLYWYQQILGQGPKLLIQFQNNGVVDDSQLPKDRFSAERLKGVDSTLKIQPAKLEDSAVYLCASSLDRGPGNTIYFGEGSWLTVV.

This chain connects TRBV12-3 or TRBV12-4 to TRBJ2-2, with 7 bases that match TRBD1. Unmatched junction bases numbered 6, after V lost 8 bases and J lost 0 bases. The CDR3 is made up of 15 amino acids. CDR3 DNA: TGTGCCAGCTTGGTGGGACAGTCGAACACCGGGGAGCTGTTTTTT. It encodes CASLVGQSNTGELFF.